This T cell receptor beta chain was captured by sequencing in a study of blood T cell repertoires in COVID-19. On the study more broadly: Researchers got acute and convalescent COVID-19 samples from the United States, Italy and Spain. The cDNA or gDNA used as material had been derived from T cells, B-cell-depleted T cells, or PBMCs.

Germline CDR1 LGHNT, CDR2 FRNRAP. Trimming took 3 bases from V and 6 from J, leaving 9 bases between them. This CDR3 has 13 amino acids. Authors' analysis steps: Reference gene primer amplification gave nucleated cell count estimates. Repertoires were generated with immunoSEQ multiplex PCR, while TCRdb's copy carries only in-frame clones and drops some. V and J calls and clone size are as listed in that table; D and trimming were resolved from the DNA. The sample yields about 54,000 clones, less than 95% seen once. What was sequenced was peripheral blood. The TCR originated in a woman in her thirties or forties with active COVID-19. V and J are TRBV12-5 and TRBJ1-5; D remains unclear. CDR3 bases: TGTGCTAGTGGTTTCGGGTTGGTTCAGCCCCAGCATTTT. Its protein is CASGFGLVQPQHF.